This T cell receptor (beta chain) was identified during a study of T-cell memory formation after mild COVID-19. Overall study context: TCR clusters mostly belonged to single donors.

Using constant-segment primers, 5'RACE produced TCR alpha and TCR beta cDNA libraries carrying sample barcodes and UMIs. MiXCR, applied by TCRdb to the 5' RACE reads, yields one record per CDR3 protein. This sample has approximately 290,000 distinct CDR3 sequences, with roughly a fifth found just once. The sample comprised PBMCs or a T cell subset sorted from them (not recorded which). This clonotype was obtained from a man younger than 30 who had mild COVID-19 (a few samples of this study predate the infection). Cell type and time point are not known.

CDR3 bases: TGTGCCAGCAGTTACGGAACAGGGGGCAAGGAGCAGTTCTTC. Its protein is CASSYGTGGKEQFF. The rearrangement uses TRBV6-5 and TRBJ2-1; 9 bases match TRBD1. This CDR3 has 14 amino acids. The V gene end was trimmed by 2 bases and the J gene end by 10 bases; junction bases not matched to a gene: 6. The germline CDR1 and CDR2 sequences are MNHEY and SVGAGI.